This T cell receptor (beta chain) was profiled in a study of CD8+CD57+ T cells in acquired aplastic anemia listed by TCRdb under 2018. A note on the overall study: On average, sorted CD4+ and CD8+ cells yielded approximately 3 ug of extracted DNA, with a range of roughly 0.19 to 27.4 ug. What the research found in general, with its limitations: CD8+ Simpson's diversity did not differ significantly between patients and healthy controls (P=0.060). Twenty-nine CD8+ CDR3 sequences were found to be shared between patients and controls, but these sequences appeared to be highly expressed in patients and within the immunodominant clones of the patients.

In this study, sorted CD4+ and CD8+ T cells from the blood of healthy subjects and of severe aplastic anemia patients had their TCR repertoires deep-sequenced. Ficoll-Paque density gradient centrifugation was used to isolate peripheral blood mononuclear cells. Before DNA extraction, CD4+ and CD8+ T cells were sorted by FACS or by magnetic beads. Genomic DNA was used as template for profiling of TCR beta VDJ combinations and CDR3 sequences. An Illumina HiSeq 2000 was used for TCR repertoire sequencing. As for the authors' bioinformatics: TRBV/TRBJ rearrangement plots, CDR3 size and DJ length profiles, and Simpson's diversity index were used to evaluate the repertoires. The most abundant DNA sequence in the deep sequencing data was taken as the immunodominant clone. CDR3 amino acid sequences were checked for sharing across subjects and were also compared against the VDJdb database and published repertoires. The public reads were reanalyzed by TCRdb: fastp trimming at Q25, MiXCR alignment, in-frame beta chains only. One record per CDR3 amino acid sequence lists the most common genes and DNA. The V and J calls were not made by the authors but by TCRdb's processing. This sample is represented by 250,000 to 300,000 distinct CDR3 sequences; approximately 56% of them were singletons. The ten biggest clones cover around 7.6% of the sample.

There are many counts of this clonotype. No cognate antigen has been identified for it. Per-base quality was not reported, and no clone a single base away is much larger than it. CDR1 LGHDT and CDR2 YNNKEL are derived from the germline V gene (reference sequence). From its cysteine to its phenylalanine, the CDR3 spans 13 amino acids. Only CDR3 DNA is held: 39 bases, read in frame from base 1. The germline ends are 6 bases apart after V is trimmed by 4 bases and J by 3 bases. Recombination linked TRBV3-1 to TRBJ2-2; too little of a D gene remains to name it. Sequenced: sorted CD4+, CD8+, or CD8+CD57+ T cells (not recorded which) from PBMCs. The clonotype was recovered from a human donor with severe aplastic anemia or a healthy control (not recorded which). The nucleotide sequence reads TGTGCCAGCAGCCGTACCTACACCGGGGAGCTGTTTTTT. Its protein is CASSRTYTGELFF.